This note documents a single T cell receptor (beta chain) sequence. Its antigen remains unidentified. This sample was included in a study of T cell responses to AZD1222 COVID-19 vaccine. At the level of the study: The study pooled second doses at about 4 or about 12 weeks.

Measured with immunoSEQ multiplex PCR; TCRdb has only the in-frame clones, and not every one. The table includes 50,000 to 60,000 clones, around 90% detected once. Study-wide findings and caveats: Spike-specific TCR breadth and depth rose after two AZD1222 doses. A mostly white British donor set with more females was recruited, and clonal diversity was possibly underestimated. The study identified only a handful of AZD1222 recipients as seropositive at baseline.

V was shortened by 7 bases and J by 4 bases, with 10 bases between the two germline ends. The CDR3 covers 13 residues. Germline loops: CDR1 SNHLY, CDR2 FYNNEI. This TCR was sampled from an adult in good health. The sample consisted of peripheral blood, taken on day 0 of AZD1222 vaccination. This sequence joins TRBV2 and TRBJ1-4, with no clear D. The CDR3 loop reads CASNRRLNEKLFF. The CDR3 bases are TGTGCCAGCAATCGGCGCCTTAATGAAAAACTGTTTTTT.